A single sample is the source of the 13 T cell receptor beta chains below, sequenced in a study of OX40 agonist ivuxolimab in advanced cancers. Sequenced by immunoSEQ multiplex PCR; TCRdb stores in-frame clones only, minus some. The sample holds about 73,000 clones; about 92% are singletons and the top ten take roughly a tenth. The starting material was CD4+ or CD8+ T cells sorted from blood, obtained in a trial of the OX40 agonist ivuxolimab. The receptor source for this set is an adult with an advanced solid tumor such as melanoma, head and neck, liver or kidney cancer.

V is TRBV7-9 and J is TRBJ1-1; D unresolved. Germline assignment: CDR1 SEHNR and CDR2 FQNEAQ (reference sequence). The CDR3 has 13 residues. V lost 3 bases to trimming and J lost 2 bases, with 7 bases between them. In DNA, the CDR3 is TGTGCCAGCAGCTTCACAGAAAACACTGAAGCTTTCTTT. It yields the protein CASSFTENTEAFF.

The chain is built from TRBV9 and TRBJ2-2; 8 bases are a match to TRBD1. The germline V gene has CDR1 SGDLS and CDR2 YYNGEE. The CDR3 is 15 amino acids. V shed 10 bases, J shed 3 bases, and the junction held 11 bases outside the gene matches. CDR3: CASGTGQGDTGELFF. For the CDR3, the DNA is TGTGCCTCTGGGACCGGACAGGGAGACACCGGGGAGCTGTTTTTT.

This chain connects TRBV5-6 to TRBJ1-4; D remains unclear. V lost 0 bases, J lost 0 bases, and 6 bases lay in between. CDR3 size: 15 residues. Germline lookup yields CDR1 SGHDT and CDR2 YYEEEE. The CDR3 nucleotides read TGTGCCAGCAGCTTGGGGCGGTCAACTAATGAAAAACTGTTTTTT. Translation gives CASSLGRSTNEKLFF. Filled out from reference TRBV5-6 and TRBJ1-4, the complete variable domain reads DAGVTQSPTHLIKTRGQQVTLRCSPKSGHDTVSWYQQALGQGPQFIFQYYEEEERQRGNFPDRFSGHQFPNYSSELNVNALLLGDSALYLCASSLGRSTNEKLFFGSGTQLSVL.

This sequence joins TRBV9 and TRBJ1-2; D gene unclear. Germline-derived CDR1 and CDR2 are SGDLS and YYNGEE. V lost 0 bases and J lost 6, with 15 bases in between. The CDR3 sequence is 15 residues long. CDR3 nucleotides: TGTGCCAGCAGCGTAGCGGACCGAGGGAGGCATGGCTACACCTTC. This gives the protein CASSVADRGRHGYTF.

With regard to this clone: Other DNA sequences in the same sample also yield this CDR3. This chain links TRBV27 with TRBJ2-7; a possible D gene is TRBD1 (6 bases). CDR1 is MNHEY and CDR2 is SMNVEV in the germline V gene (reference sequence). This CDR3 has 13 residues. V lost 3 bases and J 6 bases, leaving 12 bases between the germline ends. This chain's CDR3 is CASSFGQGSEQYF. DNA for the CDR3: TGTGCCAGCAGTTTTGGCCAGGGGTCCGAGCAGTACTTC.

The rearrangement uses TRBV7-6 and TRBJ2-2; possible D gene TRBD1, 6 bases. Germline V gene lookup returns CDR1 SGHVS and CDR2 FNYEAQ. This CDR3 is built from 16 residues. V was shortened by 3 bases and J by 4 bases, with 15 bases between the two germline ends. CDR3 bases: TGTGCCAGCAGCTTCAGTGGGGGCCCTTCCACCGGGGAGCTGTTTTTT. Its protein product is CASSFSGGPSTGELFF.

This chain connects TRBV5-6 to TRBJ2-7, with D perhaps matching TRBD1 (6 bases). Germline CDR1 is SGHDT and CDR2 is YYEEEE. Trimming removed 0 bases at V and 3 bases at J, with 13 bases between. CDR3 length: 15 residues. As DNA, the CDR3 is TGTGCCAGCAGCTTGGCTATACAGGGCAACTACGAGCAGTACTTC. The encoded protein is CASSLAIQGNYEQYF.

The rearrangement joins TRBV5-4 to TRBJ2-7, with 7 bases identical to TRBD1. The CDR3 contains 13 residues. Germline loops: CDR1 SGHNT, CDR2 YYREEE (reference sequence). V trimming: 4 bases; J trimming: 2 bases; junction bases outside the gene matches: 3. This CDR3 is CASSPGQPYEQYF. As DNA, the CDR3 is TGTGCCAGCAGCCCGGGACAGCCCTACGAGCAGTACTTC.

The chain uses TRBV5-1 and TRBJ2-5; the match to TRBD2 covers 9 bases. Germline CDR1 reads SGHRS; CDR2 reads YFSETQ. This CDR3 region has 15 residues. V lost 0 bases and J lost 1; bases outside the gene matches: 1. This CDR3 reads CASSLELAGQETQYF. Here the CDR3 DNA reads TGCGCCAGCAGCTTGGAACTAGCGGGCCAAGAGACCCAGTACTTC.

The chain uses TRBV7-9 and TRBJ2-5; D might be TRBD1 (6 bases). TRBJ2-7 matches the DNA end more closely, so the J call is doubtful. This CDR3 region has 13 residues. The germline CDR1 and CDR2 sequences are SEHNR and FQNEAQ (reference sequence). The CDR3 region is CASSPGRGYEQYF. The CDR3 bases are TGTGCCAGCAGCCCAGGCAGGGGCTACGAGCAGTACTTC.

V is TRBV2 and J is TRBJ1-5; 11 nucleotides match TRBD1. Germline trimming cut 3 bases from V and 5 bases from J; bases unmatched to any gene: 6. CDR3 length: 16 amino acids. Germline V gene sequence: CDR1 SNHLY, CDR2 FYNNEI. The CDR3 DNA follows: TGTGCCAGCAGTGACCCGGGACAGGGGGTCGATCAGCCCCAGCATTTT. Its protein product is CASSDPGQGVDQPQHF.

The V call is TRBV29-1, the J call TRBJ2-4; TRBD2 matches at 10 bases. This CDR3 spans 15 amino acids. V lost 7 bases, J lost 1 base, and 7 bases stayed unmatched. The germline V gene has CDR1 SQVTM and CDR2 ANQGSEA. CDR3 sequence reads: CSGRTSGEAKNIQYF. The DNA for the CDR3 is TGCAGCGGAAGGACTAGCGGAGAGGCCAAAAACATTCAGTACTTC.

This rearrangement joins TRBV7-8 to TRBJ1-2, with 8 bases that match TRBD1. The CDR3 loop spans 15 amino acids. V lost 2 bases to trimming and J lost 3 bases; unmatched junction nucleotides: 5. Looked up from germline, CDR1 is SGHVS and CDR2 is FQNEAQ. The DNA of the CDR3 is TGTGCCAGCAGCTTAACCGGGACAGGACACTATGGCTACACCTTC. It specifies CASSLTGTGHYGYTF.